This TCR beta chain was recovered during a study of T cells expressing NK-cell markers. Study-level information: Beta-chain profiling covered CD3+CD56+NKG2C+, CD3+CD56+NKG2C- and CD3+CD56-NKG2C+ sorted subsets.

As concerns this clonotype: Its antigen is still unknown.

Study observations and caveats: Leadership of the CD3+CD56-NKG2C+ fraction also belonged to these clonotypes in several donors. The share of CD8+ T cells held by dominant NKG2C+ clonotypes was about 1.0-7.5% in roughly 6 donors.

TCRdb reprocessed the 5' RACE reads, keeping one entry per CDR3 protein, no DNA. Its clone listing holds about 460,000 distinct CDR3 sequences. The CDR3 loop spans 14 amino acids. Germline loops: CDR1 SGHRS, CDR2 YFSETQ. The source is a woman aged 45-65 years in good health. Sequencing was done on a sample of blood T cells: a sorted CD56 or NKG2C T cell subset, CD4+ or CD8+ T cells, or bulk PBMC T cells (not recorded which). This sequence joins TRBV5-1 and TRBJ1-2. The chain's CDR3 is CASSSGGPNYGYTF. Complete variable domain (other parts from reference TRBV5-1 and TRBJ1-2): KAGVTQTPRYLIKTRGQQVTLSCSPISGHRSVSWYQQTPGQGLQFLFEYFSETQRNKGNFPGRFSGRQFSNSRSEMNVSTLELGDSALYLCASSSGGPNYGYTFGSGTRLTVV.